The 19 T cell receptor beta chains below all came from one sample that was sequenced in a study of shared clonotypes between healthy human individuals. Sequencing was performed with immunoSEQ multiplex PCR; in TCRdb, only in-frame clones are kept and a portion is missing. This repertoire shows some 2,400,000 clones, under 97% found once; its top ten account for around 0.13%. The sample was naive CD4+ T cells sorted from blood. Indicated subset: CD45RA+ positively selected. These receptors all stem from a man between 18 and 29 years old in good health.

A remark on this clone: Other DNA sequences in the sample encode the same CDR3. This sequence joins TRBV6-5 and TRBJ2-3; D is uncertain. With 6 bases removed from V and 0 bases from J, the gap between germline ends came to 13 bases. This CDR3 comprises 15 residues. Germline V gene lookup returns CDR1 MNHEY and CDR2 SVGAGI. For the CDR3, the DNA is TGTGCCAGCAGCCCAGGTGGTCTGAGCACAGATACGCAGTATTTT. Protein sequence: CASSPGGLSTDTQYF.

The chain has TRBV5-4 and TRBJ2-5; 10 nucleotides align to TRBD1. The germline CDR1 and CDR2 sequences are SGHNT and YYREEE (reference sequence). V lost 4 bases, J lost 4 bases, and 4 bases stayed unmatched. The CDR3 is 14 residues long. The CDR3 here is CASSPRDRGETQYF. The CDR3 DNA reads TGTGCCAGCAGCCCCCGGGACAGGGGAGAGACCCAGTACTTC.

V gene TRBV6-6 combines with J gene TRBJ2-5; D call uncertain. The CDR3 contains 11 residues. Trimming removed 7 bases from V and 4 bases from J, with 7 bases in between. Germline-derived CDR1 and CDR2 are MNHNY and SVGAGI (reference sequence). As DNA, the CDR3 is TGTGCCAGCACCAAAGGAGAGACCCAGTACTTC. It is translated as CASTKGETQYF.

This chain joins TRBV2 and TRBJ1-4; weak D call: TRBD1 (5 bases). Germline V gives CDR1 SNHLY, CDR2 FYNNEI. V shed 6 bases and J shed 8 bases, with 13 bases lying between them. This CDR3 is built from 13 residues. The CDR3 region has the DNA TGTGCCAGCAGAGGAATCGGGGGGGAAAAACTGTTTTTT. Encoded protein: CASRGIGGEKLFF.

The chain uses TRBV30 and TRBJ1-4, with 8 bases aligning to TRBD1. V was clipped by 3 bases and J by 5 bases; unmatched bases: 8. Germline CDR1 reads GTSNPN; CDR2 reads SVGIG (reference sequence). This CDR3 comprises 15 residues. CDR3 coding DNA: TGTGCCTGGAGCCCAGACAGGGGACCCAATGAAAAACTGTTTTTT. Its protein is CAWSPDRGPNEKLFF.

The J gene is TRBJ2-7, the V gene TRBV2, with 12 bases that match TRBD2. CDR3 length equals 15 residues. The trim removed 7 bases at V and 5 bases at J, leaving 9 bases unmatched. Germline CDR1 reads SNHLY; CDR2 reads FYNNEI. This chain's CDR3 is CASTGLAGRVNEQYF. The CDR3, as DNA: TGTGCCAGCACCGGACTAGCGGGACGTGTCAACGAGCAGTACTTC.

This chain joins TRBV9 and TRBJ2-4; TRBD2 might be the D (6 bases). V gave up 3 bases and J gave up 0 bases, with 16 bases separating them. Germline loops: CDR1 SGDLS, CDR2 YYNGEE. The CDR3 has 17 amino acids. The CDR3 coding sequence is TGTGCCAGCAGCGAATCAGGCGGGGATCTAGCCAAAAACATTCAGTACTTC. Amino acid sequence: CASSESGGDLAKNIQYF.

The gene calls are TRBV6-4 and TRBJ2-5; 8 bases agree with TRBD1. Per germline, CDR1 MRHNA and CDR2 SNTAGT. V was pared by 6 bases and J by 1 base, with 10 bases of the junction left unmatched. CDR3 size: 16 residues. The CDR3 is CASRHGRTGTQETQYF. Here the CDR3 DNA reads TGTGCCAGCAGACATGGGAGGACAGGGACCCAAGAGACCCAGTACTTC.

J is TRBJ2-5 and V is TRBV4-1, with 10 bases fitting TRBD2. CDR3 length: 18 amino acids. V trimming: 1 base; J trimming: 3 bases; junction bases outside the gene matches: 11. Germline CDR1 is MGHRA and CDR2 is YSYEKL. CDR3 coding DNA: TGCGCCAGCAGCCAAGTCCCCCTAGCGGGGGTTTATAAAGAGACCCAGTACTTC. Protein product: CASSQVPLAGVYKETQYF.

Turning to this clone: Other DNA sequences of this sample code for an identical CDR3. The chain employs TRBV6-5 and TRBJ1-2, with D possibly being TRBD1 (6 bases). The CDR3 contains 13 residues. Germline V gives CDR1 MNHEY, CDR2 SVGAGI. V gave up 6 bases and J gave up 2 bases, with 10 bases separating them. CDR3 region: CASSTGQNYGYTF. The CDR3 DNA follows: TGTGCCAGCAGCACTGGACAGAACTATGGCTACACCTTC.

The chain joins TRBV4-3 to TRBJ2-7; unclear D gene. CDR3 length equals 18 residues. CDR1 and CDR2 (germline): LGHNA, YSLEER. Trimming stripped 0 bases from V and 1 base from J, with 19 bases between. CDR3 DNA sequence: TGCGCCAGCAGCCAAGAAGCTAGTCGGGTAGGGATTTCCTACGAGCAGTACTTC. It specifies CASSQEASRVGISYEQYF.

The chain employs TRBV2 and TRBJ2-4; possibly TRBD1 or TRBD2 for D (5 bases each). The length of the CDR3 is 14 residues. Trimming removed 4 bases from V and 1 base from J, with 8 bases in between. Germline CDR1 reads SNHLY; CDR2 reads FYNNEI. The CDR3 sequence is CASSARDAKNIQYF. CDR3 nucleotide sequence: TGTGCCAGCAGTGCCCGGGACGCCAAAAACATTCAGTACTTC.

The chain recombines TRBV2 with TRBJ1-6, with D possibly TRBD1 on 6 matching bases. The length of the CDR3 is 17 residues. Germline CDR1 reads SNHLY; CDR2 reads FYNNEI. Trimming removed 7 bases from V and 3 bases from J, with 19 bases in between. CDR3 loop: CASTPRWQGIYNSPLHF. The CDR3 nucleotides are TGTGCCAGCACCCCCCGGTGGCAGGGGATCTATAATTCACCCCTCCACTTT. Full variable domain (rest looked up from reference TRBV2 and TRBJ1-6): EPEVTQTPSHQVTQMGQEVILRCVPISNHLYFYWYRQILGQKVEFLVSFYNNEISEKSEIFDDQFSVERPDGSNFTLKIRSTKLEDSAMYFCASTPRWQGIYNSPLHFGNGTRLTVT.

The V gene is TRBV19, the J gene TRBJ2-7; TRBD2 agrees at 7 bases. Germline CDR1 is LNHDA and CDR2 is SQIVND (reference sequence). Trimming took 6 bases from V and 3 from J; bases not matched to a gene: 11. The CDR3 runs to 15 residues. The CDR3 nucleotides are TGTGCCAGTAGCGAGGACGGCGGGAGAGGCTACGAGCAGTACTTC. Amino acid sequence: CASSEDGGRGYEQYF. The full variable domain, with the rest looked up from reference TRBV19 and TRBJ2-7, is DGGITQSPKYLFRKEGQNVTLSCEQNLNHDAMYWYRQDPGQGLRLIYYSQIVNDFQKGDIAEGYSVSREKKESFPLTVTSAQKNPTAFYLCASSEDGGRGYEQYFGPGTRLTVT.

The CDR3 DNA is TGTGCCAGCAGTGAAGTACTAGCGGCGACCTACGAGCAGTACTTC. Translation gives CASSEVLAATYEQYF. This chain links TRBV2 with TRBJ2-7; TRBD2 aligns across 8 bases. CDR1 is SNHLY, CDR2 FYNNEI, per germline. V dropped 1 base and J dropped 2; count of bases not matched to a gene: 4. There are 15 residues in the CDR3.

The rearrangement joins TRBV5-1 to TRBJ1-1; maybe TRBD1 (5 bases). Trimming shortened V by 4 bases and J by 1 base, and 29 bases separated the two germline ends. The CDR3 spans 20 residues. The germline gives CDR1 SGHRS, CDR2 YFSETQ. As DNA, the CDR3 is TGCGCCAGCAGCCGCACCGCTATTGGGGCGGGGAGCGGCGGGAACACTGAAGCTTTCTTT. Amino acid sequence: CASSRTAIGAGSGGNTEAFF.

This chain joins TRBV6-6 and TRBJ1-6; the D is unclear. This CDR3 has 13 amino acids. Germline V gene sequence: CDR1 MNHNY, CDR2 SVGAGI (reference sequence). With 5 bases removed from V and 10 bases from J, the gap between germline ends came to 12 bases. CDR3 nucleotides: TGTGCCAGCAGTGACAACGTAGGCTCACCCCTCCACTTT. Translated: CASSDNVGSPLHF.

Written as DNA, the CDR3 is TGTGCCAGCCAACAAGAACAGGAATCCTACGAGCAGTACTTC. It yields the protein CASQQEQESYEQYF. The chain links TRBV2 to TRBJ2-7, with D possibly matching TRBD1 (5 bases). Germline CDR1 is SNHLY and CDR2 is FYNNEI. The V end was cut by 8 bases, the J end by 1 base, with 15 bases between. CDR3 length: 14 amino acids.

The gene calls are TRBV28 and TRBJ1-5, with 10 bases matching TRBD1. The CDR3 contains 15 residues. V shed 6 bases and J 7 bases; nucleotides not matched to a gene: 9. The germline CDR1 and CDR2 sequences are MDHEN and SYDVKM. CDR3 nucleotides: TGTGCCAGCAGACGCATGACAGGGGGCGAACAGCCCCAGCATTTT. Translating it yields CASRRMTGGEQPQHF.